These 5 T cell receptor beta chains were all obtained from the same sample, sequenced in a study of blood T cell repertoires in COVID-19. The repertoire was sequenced with immunoSEQ multiplex PCR; TCRdb's copy has only in-frame clones and lacks some. The repertoire has roughly 300,000 clones, approximately 91% of them found once; the top ten carry about 2%. The sample was PBMCs or T cells enriched from blood (not recorded which). These receptors originate from a woman aged 40-49 years with acute COVID-19.

Here the CDR3 DNA reads TGTGCCAGCAGTGAAGGAGTAGGAGGGAGGGCCCACGAGCAGTACTTC. Residues: CASSEGVGGRAHEQYF. This sequence joins TRBV2 and TRBJ2-7; 7 nucleotides align to TRBD2. The CDR3 is 16 residues long. The V and J ends lost 1 base and 5 bases, in that order; junction bases with no gene match: 11. CDR1 and CDR2 (germline): SNHLY, FYNNEI.

V usage is TRBV7-9 and J usage is TRBJ1-6; 8 nucleotides match TRBD1. CDR1 is SEHNR, CDR2 FQNEAQ, per germline (reference sequence). The V gene end was trimmed by 8 bases and the J gene end by 5 bases; junction bases not matched to a gene: 11. The CDR3 is made up of 16 amino acids. DNA for the CDR3: TGTGCCAGCTCGGACCTCCAGGGGGCCAATAATTCACCCCTCCACTTT. Its translation: CASSDLQGANNSPLHF. The full variable domain, with the rest looked up from reference TRBV7-9 and TRBJ1-6, is DTGVSQNPRHKITKRGQNVTFRCDPISEHNRLYWYRQTLGQGPEFLTYFQNEAQLEKSRLLSDRFSAERPKGSFSTLEIQRTEQGDSAMYLCASSDLQGANNSPLHFGNGTRLTVT.

This sequence joins TRBV19 and TRBJ2-7; D might be TRBD2 (5 bases). Trimming took off 6 bases at V and 0 bases at J, with 15 bases between the two ends. The CDR3 runs 15 residues. Germline values: CDR1 LNHDA, CDR2 SQIVND (reference sequence). The CDR3 protein is CASRFPPGSSYEQYF. The CDR3 region has the DNA TGTGCCAGTAGGTTTCCCCCGGGAAGCTCCTACGAGCAGTACTTC.

The V gene is TRBV28, the J gene TRBJ2-7, with a tentative D call TRBD2 (5 bases). Germline V CDR1 and CDR2: MDHEN, SYDVKM. Trimming removed 10 bases at V and 3 bases at J, with 16 bases between. The CDR3 length is 13 residues. The CDR3 DNA sequence: TGTGCCACCGAACCCCCCGGGATCTACGAGCAGTACTTC. It specifies CATEPPGIYEQYF. Using reference TRBV28 and TRBJ2-7 for the parts outside the CDR3, the full variable domain is DVKVTQSSRYLVKRTGEKVFLECVQDMDHENMFWYRQDPGLGLRLIYFSYDVKMKEKGDIPEGYSVSREKKERFSLILESASTNQTSMYLCATEPPGIYEQYFGPGTRLTVT.

The chain uses TRBV19 and TRBJ2-1; TRBD1 agrees at 8 bases. This CDR3 is built from 16 residues. Losses at the gene ends were 4 bases for V and 1 base for J; bases not matched to a gene: 6. CDR1 LNHDA and CDR2 SQIVND come from the germline V gene (reference sequence). For the CDR3, the DNA is TGTGCCAGTAGTACTACGACAGGGGAGTCCTACAATGAGCAGTTCTTC. This gives the protein CASSTTTGESYNEQFF.